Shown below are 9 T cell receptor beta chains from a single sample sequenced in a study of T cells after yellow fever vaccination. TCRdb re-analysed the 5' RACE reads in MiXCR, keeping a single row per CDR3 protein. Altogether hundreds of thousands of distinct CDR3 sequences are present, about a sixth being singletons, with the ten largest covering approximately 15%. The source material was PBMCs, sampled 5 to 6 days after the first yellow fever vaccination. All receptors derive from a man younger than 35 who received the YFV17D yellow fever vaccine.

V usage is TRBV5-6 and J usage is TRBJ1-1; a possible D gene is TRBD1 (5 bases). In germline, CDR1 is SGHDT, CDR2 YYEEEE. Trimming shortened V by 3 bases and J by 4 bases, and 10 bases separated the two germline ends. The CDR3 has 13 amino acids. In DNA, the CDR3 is TGTGCCAGCAGCTCCAGGGCGTCCACTGAAGCTTTCTTT. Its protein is CASSSRASTEAFF.

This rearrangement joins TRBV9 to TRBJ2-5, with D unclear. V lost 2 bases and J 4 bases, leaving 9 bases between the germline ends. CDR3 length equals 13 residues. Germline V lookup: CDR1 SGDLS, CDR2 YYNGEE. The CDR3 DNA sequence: TGTGCCAGCAGCGTTGGGGTCGGAGAGACCCAGTACTTC. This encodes CASSVGVGETQYF.

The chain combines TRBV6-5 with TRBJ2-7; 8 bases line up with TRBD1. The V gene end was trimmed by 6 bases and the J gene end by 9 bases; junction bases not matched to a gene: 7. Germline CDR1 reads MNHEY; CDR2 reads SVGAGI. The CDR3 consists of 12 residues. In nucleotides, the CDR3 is TGTGCCAGCAGCCGGGACAGGCGTTCGCAGTACTTC. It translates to CASSRDRRSQYF.

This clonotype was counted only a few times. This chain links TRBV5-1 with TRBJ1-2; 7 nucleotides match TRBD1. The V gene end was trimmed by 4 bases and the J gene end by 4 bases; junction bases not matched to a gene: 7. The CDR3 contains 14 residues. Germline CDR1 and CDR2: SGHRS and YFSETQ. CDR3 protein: CASSDEGAVYGYTF. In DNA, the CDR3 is TGCGCCAGCAGCGATGAGGGGGCTGTCTATGGCTACACCTTC.

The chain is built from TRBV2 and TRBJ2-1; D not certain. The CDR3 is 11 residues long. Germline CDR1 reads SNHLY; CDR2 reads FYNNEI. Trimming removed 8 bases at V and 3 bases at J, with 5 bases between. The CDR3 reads CASHNYNEQFF. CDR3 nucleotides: TGTGCCAGCCACAACTACAATGAGCAGTTCTTC.

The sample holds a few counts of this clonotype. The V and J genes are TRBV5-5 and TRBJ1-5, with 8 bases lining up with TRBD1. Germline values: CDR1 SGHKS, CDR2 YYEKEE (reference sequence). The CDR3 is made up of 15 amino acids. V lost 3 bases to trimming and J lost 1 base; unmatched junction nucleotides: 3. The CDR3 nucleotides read TGTGCCAGCAGCTCTCGGACAGGGAGCAATCAGCCCCAGCATTTT. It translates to CASSSRTGSNQPQHF.

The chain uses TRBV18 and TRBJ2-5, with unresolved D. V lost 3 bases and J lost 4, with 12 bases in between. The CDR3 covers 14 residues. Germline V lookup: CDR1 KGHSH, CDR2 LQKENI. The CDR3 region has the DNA TGTGCCAGCTCACCCGGAGTTGAAGGAGAGACCCAGTACTTC. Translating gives CASSPGVEGETQYF. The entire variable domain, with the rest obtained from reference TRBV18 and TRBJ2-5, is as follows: NAGVMQNPRHLVRRRGQEARLRCSPMKGHSHVYWYRQLPEEGLKFMVYLQKENIIDESGMPKERFSAEFPKEGPSILRIQQVVRGDSAAYFCASSPGVEGETQYFGPGTRLLVL.

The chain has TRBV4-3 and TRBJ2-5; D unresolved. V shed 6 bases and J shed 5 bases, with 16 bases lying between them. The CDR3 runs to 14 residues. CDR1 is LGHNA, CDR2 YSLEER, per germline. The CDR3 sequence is CASSPQPVGETQYF. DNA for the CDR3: TGCGCCAGCAGTCCGCAGCCCGTGGGGGAGACCCAGTACTTC.

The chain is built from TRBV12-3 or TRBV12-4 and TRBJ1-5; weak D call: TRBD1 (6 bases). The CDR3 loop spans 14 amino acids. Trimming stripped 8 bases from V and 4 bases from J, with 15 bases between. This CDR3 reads CASRSAQGNQPQHF. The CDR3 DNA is TGTGCCAGCCGCAGTGCCCAGGGGAATCAGCCCCAGCATTTT.